These 14 T cell receptor beta chains were all obtained from the same sample, sequenced in a study of shared clonotypes between healthy human individuals. Libraries were prepared by immunoSEQ multiplex PCR; TCRdb keeps only in-frame clonotypes and omits some of them. The table includes roughly 2.6 million clones, around nine tenths detected once. The material sequenced was naive CD4+ T cells sorted from blood. Subset reported: CD45RA+ positively selected. These receptors all come from a young man in good health.

The V and J genes are TRBV5-5 and TRBJ2-4; D is possibly TRBD2 (5 bases). This CDR3 is built from 14 residues. CDR1 SGHKS and CDR2 YYEKEE come from the germline V gene (reference sequence). Trimming shortened V by 3 bases and J by 8 bases, and 15 bases separated the two germline ends. The CDR3 coding sequence is TGTGCCAGCAGCTATGGAACACCCGGGGACATTCAGTACTTC. Translation gives CASSYGTPGDIQYF.

For the CDR3, the DNA is TGTGCCAGCAGCCCACTACAGGGGGCCGGCGGGGAGCTGTTTTTT. Its protein product is CASSPLQGAGGELFF. The gene calls are TRBV11-2 and TRBJ2-2; 9 nucleotides agree with TRBD1. V trimming: 5 bases; J trimming: 7 bases; junction bases outside the gene matches: 8. Germline-derived CDR1 and CDR2 are SGHAT and FQNNGV. This CDR3 comprises 15 residues.

V and J are TRBV27 and TRBJ1-1; no clear D gene. Looked up from germline, CDR1 is MNHEY and CDR2 is SMNVEV (reference sequence). The V gene lost 0 bases and the J gene lost 1 base, with 6 bases spanning the gap. The CDR3 runs 14 residues. The CDR3 sequence: CASSLSTRNTEAFF. The CDR3, as DNA: TGTGCCAGCAGTTTATCAACTAGGAACACTGAAGCTTTCTTT.

The rearrangement uses TRBV30 and TRBJ1-2, with 7 bases fitting TRBD1. The CDR3 has 13 amino acids. The germline V gene has CDR1 GTSNPN and CDR2 SVGIG (reference sequence). V gave up 5 bases and J gave up 4 bases; unmatched junction bases: 7. In DNA, the CDR3 is TGTGCCTGGGAACAGGGGCGAGGCTATGGCTACACCTTC. Translation: CAWEQGRGYGYTF.

This clone was seen just once. The genes are TRBV6-1 and TRBJ1-1; unclear D gene. The CDR3 is made up of 12 amino acids. CDR1 and CDR2 (germline): MNHNS, SASEGT. With 7 bases removed from V and 6 bases from J, the gap between germline ends came to 12 bases. The CDR3 DNA follows: TGTGCCAGCAATTATCTGGGTGCTGAAGCTTTCTTT. It yields the protein CASNYLGAEAFF.

The chain joins TRBV9 to TRBJ2-3, with a weak D call TRBD1 (5 bases). Germline V lookup: CDR1 SGDLS, CDR2 YYNGEE. The CDR3 contains 16 residues. Deletions cut 0 bases from V and 2 bases from J, with 13 bases between. The DNA of the CDR3 is TGTGCCAGCAGCGTAGGGGGCAATAGCCCCACAGATACGCAGTATTTT. Amino acid sequence: CASSVGGNSPTDTQYF.

The chain employs TRBV7-2 and TRBJ2-6; 12 nucleotides match TRBD1. The germline CDR1 and CDR2 sequences are SGHTA and FQGNSA. With 7 bases clipped from V and 1 base from J, the junction kept 8 bases outside the gene matches. The CDR3 contains 18 residues. In DNA, the CDR3 is TGTGCCAGCAATGGACCGGGACAGGGGGCTTCTGGGGCCAACGTCCTGACTTTC. This encodes CASNGPGQGASGANVLTF.

This clone was detected once. This CDR3 is CASNPGTTNTEAFF. Here the CDR3 DNA reads TGTGCCAGCAACCCCGGGACGACGAACACTGAAGCTTTCTTT. This chain joins TRBV28 and TRBJ1-1, with D perhaps TRBD1 (5 bases). Trimming pared 7 bases from V and 1 base from J, leaving 13 bases between. CDR3 length equals 14 residues. CDR1 and CDR2 from the germline V gene are MDHEN and SYDVKM.

The chain is built from TRBV5-1 and TRBJ2-1; 9 nucleotides align to TRBD2. The CDR3 covers 16 residues. The germline V gene encodes CDR1 SGHRS and CDR2 YFSETQ. The trim removed 0 bases at V and 8 bases at J, leaving 9 bases unmatched. DNA for the CDR3: TGCGCCAGCAGCTTGGGCTCGCTAGCGGGAAGGGATGAGCAGTTCTTC. This gives the protein CASSLGSLAGRDEQFF.

The chain couples TRBV13 to TRBJ2-2; D is unclear. V lost 1 base and J lost 8, with 5 bases in between. This CDR3 has 12 amino acids. CDR1 and CDR2 from the germline V gene are PRHDT and FYEKMQ (reference sequence). In DNA form, the CDR3 reads TGTGCCAGCAGCTTAGACGTAGGGGAGCTGTTTTTT. This codes for CASSLDVGELFF.

A note on this clone: Other DNA sequences in the sample encode the same CDR3. The rearrangement links TRBV6-5 to TRBJ2-6; D gene uncertain. Germline CDR1 is MNHEY and CDR2 is SVGAGI. This CDR3 comprises 16 residues. V was cut by 0 bases and J by 1 base, with 7 bases left in between. DNA for the CDR3: TGTGCCAGCAGTTACTCTTTAGGGTCTGGGGCCAACGTCCTGACTTTC. It specifies CASSYSLGSGANVLTF.

For this clone: The identical CDR3 is also encoded by other nucleotide sequences in the sample. The DNA of the CDR3 is TGTGCCTGGGGGCAGAAGAACACTGAAGCTTTCTTT. The encoded protein is CAWGQKNTEAFF. The chain recombines TRBV30 with TRBJ1-1; D call uncertain. The CDR3 covers 12 residues. V was cut by 5 bases and J by 1 base, with 8 bases left in between. Germline V CDR1 and CDR2: GTSNPN, SVGIG (reference sequence).

The V and J genes are TRBV19 and TRBJ1-6, with D hard to call. CDR1 and CDR2 from the germline V gene are LNHDA and SQIVND (reference sequence). Trimming removed 7 bases at V and 10 bases at J, with 14 bases between. The CDR3 extends over 13 amino acids. DNA of the CDR3: TGTGCCAGTAATGAGAAGGGATTGTCACCCCTCCACTTT. It yields the protein CASNEKGLSPLHF. The whole variable domain, filled in from reference TRBV19 and TRBJ1-6, reads DGGITQSPKYLFRKEGQNVTLSCEQNLNHDAMYWYRQDPGQGLRLIYYSQIVNDFQKGDIAEGYSVSREKKESFPLTVTSAQKNPTAFYLCASNEKGLSPLHFGNGTRLTVT.

This rearrangement joins TRBV18 to TRBJ1-5; no reliable D call. Deletions cut 3 bases from V and 5 bases from J, with 8 bases between. This CDR3 has 13 amino acids. Germline CDR1 and CDR2: KGHSH and LQKENI. In nucleotides, the CDR3 is TGTGCCAGCTCACCCGACTTAGATCAGCCCCAGCATTTT. It translates to CASSPDLDQPQHF.